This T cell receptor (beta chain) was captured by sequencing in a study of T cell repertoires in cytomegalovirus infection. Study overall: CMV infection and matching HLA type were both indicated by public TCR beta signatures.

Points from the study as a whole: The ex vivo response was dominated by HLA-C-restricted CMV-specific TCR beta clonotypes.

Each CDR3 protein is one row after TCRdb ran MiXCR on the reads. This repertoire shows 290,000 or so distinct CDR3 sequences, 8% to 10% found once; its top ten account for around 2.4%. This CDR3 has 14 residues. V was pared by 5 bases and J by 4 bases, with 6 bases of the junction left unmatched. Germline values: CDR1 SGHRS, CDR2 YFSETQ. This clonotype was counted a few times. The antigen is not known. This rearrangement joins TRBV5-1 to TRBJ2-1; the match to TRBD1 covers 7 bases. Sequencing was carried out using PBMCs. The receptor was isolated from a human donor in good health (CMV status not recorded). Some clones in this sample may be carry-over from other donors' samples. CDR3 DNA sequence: TGCGCCAGCAGAGGGGGCCAACCATACAATGAGCAGTTCTTC. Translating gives CASRGGQPYNEQFF.